What follows are 13 T cell receptor beta chains derived from one specimen sequenced in a study of CD8+ T cells in alopecia areata. As the sequencing template, cDNA was produced by extracting RNA and reverse transcribing it. Clones were read by immunoSEQ multiplex PCR, and TCRdb kept only the in-frame ones, dropping some. The table has some 180,000 clones, about 53% seen once; the top ten hold about a tenth. Treatment described: oral pan-JAK inhibitor, 5-10 mg twice daily. The sample here was CD8+ T cells sorted from blood, taken at week 24, from a patient treated with tofacitinib. Source of these receptors: a human donor with alopecia areata.

This clone turned up a few times. This chain joins TRBV4-3 and TRBJ2-2, with TRBD2 matching 12 bases. This CDR3 has 17 residues. After removal of 0 bases from V and 5 bases from J, the junction contained 4 bases not matched to a gene. From germline, CDR1 is LGHNA and CDR2 YSLEER. The CDR3 loop reads CASSQDLAGGLTGELFF. CDR3 DNA: TGCGCCAGCAGCCAAGATCTAGCGGGGGGGCTAACCGGGGAGCTGTTTTTT.

The chain recombines TRBV30 with TRBJ2-7; the D call may be TRBD1 or TRBD2 (5 bases each). The germline V gene encodes CDR1 GTSNPN and CDR2 SVGIG (reference sequence). This CDR3 spans 15 amino acids. V was pared by 3 bases and J by 0 bases, with 15 bases between. The CDR3 region has the DNA TGTGCCTGGAGCACGGGGCTTACTGGCTCCTACGAGCAGTACTTC. It yields the protein CAWSTGLTGSYEQYF. The full variable domain, with the rest looked up from reference TRBV30 and TRBJ2-7, is SQTIHQWPATLVQPVGSPLSLECTVEGTSNPNLYWYRQAAGRGLQLLFYSVGIGQISSEVPQNLSASRPQDRQFILSSKKLLLSDSGFYLCAWSTGLTGSYEQYFGPGTRLTVT.

The rearrangement uses TRBV30 and TRBJ1-1; the D gene is possibly TRBD1 (5 bases). Germline loops: CDR1 GTSNPN, CDR2 SVGIG (reference sequence). This CDR3 region has 13 residues. V was cut by 1 base and J by 6 bases, with 12 bases left in between. This CDR3 is CAWSGGAISEAFF. CDR3 nucleotide sequence: TGTGCCTGGAGTGGGGGCGCGATCTCTGAAGCTTTCTTT.

This clone has a handful of counts. The gene calls are TRBV4-3 and TRBJ2-1, with 9 bases identical to TRBD2. This CDR3 has 16 amino acids. CDR1 is LGHNA and CDR2 is YSLEER in the germline V gene. Trimming removed 0 bases from V and 6 bases from J; junction bases left unmatched: 6. The CDR3 loop reads CASSQDLAGGVNEQFF. The CDR3 coding sequence is TGCGCCAGCAGCCAAGATCTCGCGGGGGGGGTCAATGAGCAGTTCTTC.

The chain combines TRBV11-2 with TRBJ1-1, with D maybe TRBD1 (5 bases). This CDR3 spans 13 amino acids. Germline lookup yields CDR1 SGHAT and CDR2 FQNNGV. V gave up 5 bases and J gave up 4 bases, with 11 bases separating them. The CDR3, as DNA: TGTGCCAGCAGCGTTACAGGTGCCACTGAAGCTTTCTTT. Translated, it gives CASSVTGATEAFF.

This chain uses TRBV7-9 with TRBJ2-1, with 14 nucleotides matching TRBD2. Trimming removed 5 bases from V and 6 bases from J; junction bases left unmatched: 3. The CDR3 is 15 residues long. In germline, CDR1 is SEHNR, CDR2 FQNEAQ (reference sequence). DNA of the CDR3: TGTGCCAGCAGCGGGACTAGCGGGGGACCCAATGAGCAGTTCTTC. Its translation: CASSGTSGGPNEQFF.

Concerning this clone itself: The sample carries other DNA sequences with the same CDR3. The chain is built from TRBV9 and TRBJ1-2; 10 positions agree with TRBD1. With V trimmed by 3 bases and J by 3 bases, 8 bases remained unmatched. The CDR3 sequence is 16 residues long. The V gene's germline CDR1 is SGDLS and CDR2 YYNGEE. CDR3 in DNA: TGTGCCAGCAGCGCTCCTCGGGACAGGGGAGACTATGGCTACACCTTC. Encoded protein: CASSAPRDRGDYGYTF.

The rearrangement joins TRBV4-3 to TRBJ1-6, with D unclear. Germline assignment: CDR1 LGHNA and CDR2 YSLEER. The length of the CDR3 is 16 residues. Trimming pared 0 bases from V and 0 bases from J, leaving 6 bases between. CDR3 bases: TGCGCCAGCAGCCAAGAGATGGGCTCCTATAATTCACCCCTCCACTTT. It specifies CASSQEMGSYNSPLHF.

This clone turned up a few times. CDR3 nucleotides: TGTGCCAGTAGTAAACGACGGCAATATAATGAAAAACTGTTTTTT. It specifies CASSKRRQYNEKLFF. The rearrangement uses TRBV19 and TRBJ1-4; no firm D call. This CDR3 is 15 amino acids long. Germline loops: CDR1 LNHDA, CDR2 SQIVND (reference sequence). The V end was cut by 4 bases, the J end by 4 bases, with 13 bases between.

This clone was recorded a few times. V is TRBV7-2 and J is TRBJ1-5; no clear D gene. Germline V lookup: CDR1 SGHTA, CDR2 FQGNSA. The CDR3 consists of 14 residues. The ends were cut back, 2 bases at V and 5 bases at J, with 10 bases in the middle. CDR3: CASSLTLRYQPQHF. The CDR3 DNA reads TGTGCCAGCAGCTTAACCCTACGGTATCAGCCCCAGCATTTT.

The rearrangement links TRBV4-3 to TRBJ1-5, with no clear D. Germline V gives CDR1 LGHNA, CDR2 YSLEER. Trimming removed 2 bases from V and 6 bases from J, with 8 bases in between. The CDR3 loop spans 13 amino acids. CDR3 in DNA: TGCGCCAGCAGCCAAACTCGGGTTCAGCCCCAGCATTTT. It codes for CASSQTRVQPQHF.

This sequence joins TRBV9 and TRBJ2-1; tentatively, D is TRBD2 (6 bases). V was cut by 3 bases and J by 7 bases, with 20 bases left in between. Germline V gives CDR1 SGDLS, CDR2 YYNGEE. The CDR3 sequence is 16 residues long. The chain's CDR3 is CASSAPRDWTSNEQFF. The CDR3 bases are TGTGCCAGCAGCGCACCCCGGGACTGGACTTCTAATGAGCAGTTCTTC.

The chain joins TRBV14 to TRBJ1-6; TRBD1 agrees at 7 bases. The V gene's germline CDR1 is SGHDN and CDR2 FVKESK. With 2 bases clipped from V and 8 bases from J, the junction kept 6 bases outside the gene matches. CDR3 size: 15 residues. CDR3 region: CASSQRTGRYSPLHF. As DNA, the CDR3 is TGTGCCAGCAGCCAACGGACAGGAAGATATTCACCCCTCCACTTT.